This TCR beta chain was documented in a study of blood T cell repertoires in COVID-19. TCRdb's table, derived via immunoSEQ multiplex PCR, lists solely in-frame clones and lacks some. The table shows over 250,000 clones, with roughly nine tenths occurring only once. This clone turned up a few times. The sample taken for sequencing was peripheral blood. The sequence derives from a man aged 45-65 years with acute or convalescent COVID-19.

The DNA of the CDR3 is TGTGCCAGTAGTATTGAAGGGCGGGGTGGCTACACCTTC. Its protein product is CASSIEGRGGYTF. This chain uses TRBV19 with TRBJ1-2; D is unclear. This CDR3 contains 13 residues. Germline V CDR1 and CDR2: LNHDA, SQIVND (reference sequence). V dropped 3 bases and J dropped 7 bases, with 12 bases sitting between them.